These 2 T cell receptor beta chains were all obtained from the same sample, sequenced in a study of T cell clonotyping in hematopoietic cell transplantation. TCRdb keeps only in-frame clones here, not all; method: immunoSEQ multiplex PCR. The table has some 9,400 clones, about 75% seen once; the top ten hold about 17%. The sample consisted of PBMCs, taken 180 days after allogeneic stem cell transplant. All receptors come from a male patient in his thirties or forties who had an allogeneic stem cell transplant from a related donor, so the T cells may come from the graft donor. Some clones in this sample may be carry-over from other donors' samples.

The rearrangement uses TRBV5-4 and TRBJ1-5; D possibly corresponds to TRBD1 (5 bases). The germline gives CDR1 SGHNT, CDR2 YYREEE (reference sequence). Between the trimmed V and J ends, which lost 3 bases and 1 base, there was a span of 5 bases. This CDR3 has 13 residues. CDR3 region: CASSWGSNQPQHF. CDR3 nucleotides: TGTGCCAGCAGCTGGGGGAGCAATCAGCCCCAGCATTTT.

This clone was detected once. V is TRBV19 and J is TRBJ1-2; D not resolved. The CDR3 contains 14 residues. The germline CDR1 and CDR2 sequences are LNHDA and SQIVND (reference sequence). V lost 5 bases, J lost 3 bases, and 13 bases lay in between. The CDR3 DNA reads as TGTGCCAGTAGTTCCGCCACCCGTGACTATGGCTACACCTTC. Translated: CASSSATRDYGYTF.